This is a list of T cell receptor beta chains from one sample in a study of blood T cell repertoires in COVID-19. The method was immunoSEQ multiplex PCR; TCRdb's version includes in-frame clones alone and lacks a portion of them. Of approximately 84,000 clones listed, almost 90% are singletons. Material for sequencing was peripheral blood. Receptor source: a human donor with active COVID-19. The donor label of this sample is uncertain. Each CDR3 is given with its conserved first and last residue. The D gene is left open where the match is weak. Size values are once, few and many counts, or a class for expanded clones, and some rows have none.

CASSIQGTNYGYTF | TGTGCCAGTAGTATACAGGGAACTAACTATGGCTACACCTTC | . | few | TRBV19 | 14 | TRBJ1-2
CASSIDGGLRGYTF | TGTGCCAGTAGTATAGACGGGGGATTACGAGGCTACACCTTC | . | . | TRBV19 | 14 | TRBJ1-2
CASSQPEKVDRVNQPQHF | TGCGCCAGCAGCCAGCCAGAAAAGGTGGACAGGGTCAATCAGCCCCAGCATTTT | TRBD1 | . | TRBV4-1 | 18 | TRBJ1-5
CASSSDRGTTGELFF | TGTGCCAGCAGCTCGGACAGGGGAACCACCGGGGAGCTGTTTTTT | TRBD1 | few | TRBV7-7 | 15 | TRBJ2-2
CASSLLAGAAYEQYF | TGTGCCAGCAGCCTGCTAGCGGGGGCCGCCTACGAGCAGTACTTC | TRBD2 | . | TRBV7-2 | 15 | TRBJ2-7
CASSHRAGANVLTF | TGTGCCAGCAGCCACAGGGCAGGGGCCAACGTCCTGACTTTC | . | . | TRBV6-6 | 14 | TRBJ2-6
CASSRQGRGDYGYTF | TGTGCCAGCAGCCGACAGGGAAGGGGGGACTATGGCTACACCTTC | TRBD1 | . | TRBV5-6 | 15 | TRBJ1-2
CASSLPTANYGYTF | TGTGCCAGCAGTTTACCGACAGCTAACTATGGCTACACCTTC | . | . | TRBV27 | 14 | TRBJ1-2
CASSYQGPSEYF | TGTGCCAGCAGTTATCAGGGCCCATCCGAGTACTTC | . | once | TRBV12-3/TRBV12-4 | 12 | TRBJ2-7
CASSFGVAGGDSPLHF | TGTGCCAGCAGCTTCGGGGTAGCCGGGGGAGACTCACCCCTCCACTTT | . | . | TRBV7-9 | 16 | TRBJ1-6
CASRATGGSGEQYF | TGTGCCAGCAGGGCGACAGGGGGCTCGGGTGAGCAGTACTTC | TRBD1 | once | TRBV6-5 | 14 | TRBJ2-7
CASSVVAQNTEAFF | TGTGCCAGCAGCGTAGTAGCTCAGAACACTGAAGCTTTCTTT | . | . | TRBV9 | 14 | TRBJ1-1
CASSYPSGGHAGELFF | TGTGCCAGCAGTTACCCTAGCGGGGGGCATGCCGGGGAGCTGTTTTTT | TRBD2 | . | TRBV6-6 | 16 | TRBJ2-2
CASSQTRSREQYF | TGCGCCAGCAGCCAGACTCGGAGTCGCGAGCAGTACTTC | . | . | TRBV5-1 | 13 | TRBJ2-7
CASSPPGLAGGQDTQYF | TGTGCCAGCTCACCACCCGGACTAGCGGGGGGGCAAGATACGCAGTATTTT | TRBD2 | . | TRBV18 | 17 | TRBJ2-3
CASSSQGTAASTDTQYF | TGTGCCAGCAGCTCCCAGGGCACCGCGGCTAGCACAGATACGCAGTATTTT | . | . | TRBV7-2 | 17 | TRBJ2-3
CASSLASVGRDTQYF | TGTGCCAGCAGCTTGGCTTCGGTGGGGCGAGATACGCAGTATTTT | . | . | TRBV5-5 | 15 | TRBJ2-3
CASSIDPPSGSTDTQYF | TGTGCCAGTAGTATAGATCCCCCTAGCGGTAGCACAGATACGCAGTATTTT | TRBD2 | . | TRBV19 | 17 | TRBJ2-3
CASGRGTEAFF | TGTGCCAGCGGAAGGGGCACTGAAGCTTTCTTT | . | . | TRBV2 | 11 | TRBJ1-1
CASSFGSVRNTEAFF | TGCGCCAGCAGCTTTGGTAGTGTAAGGAACACTGAAGCTTTCTTT | . | . | TRBV5-1 | 15 | TRBJ1-1